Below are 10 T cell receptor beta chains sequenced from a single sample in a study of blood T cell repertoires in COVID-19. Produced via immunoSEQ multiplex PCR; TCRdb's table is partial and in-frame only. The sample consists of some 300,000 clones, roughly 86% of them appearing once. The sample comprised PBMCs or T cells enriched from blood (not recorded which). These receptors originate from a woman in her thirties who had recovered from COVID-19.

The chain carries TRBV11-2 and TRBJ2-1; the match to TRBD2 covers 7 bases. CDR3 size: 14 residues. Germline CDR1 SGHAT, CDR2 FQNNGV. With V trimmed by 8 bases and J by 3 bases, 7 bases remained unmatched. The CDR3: CASGAGLNYNEQFF. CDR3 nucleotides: TGTGCCAGCGGAGCGGGATTAAACTACAATGAGCAGTTCTTC.

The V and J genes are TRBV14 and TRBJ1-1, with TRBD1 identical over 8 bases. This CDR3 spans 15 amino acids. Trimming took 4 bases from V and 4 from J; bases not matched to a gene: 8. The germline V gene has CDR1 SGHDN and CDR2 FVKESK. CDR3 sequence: CASSLRTGYFTEAFF. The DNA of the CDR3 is TGTGCCAGCAGCCTCAGGACAGGGTACTTCACTGAAGCTTTCTTT.

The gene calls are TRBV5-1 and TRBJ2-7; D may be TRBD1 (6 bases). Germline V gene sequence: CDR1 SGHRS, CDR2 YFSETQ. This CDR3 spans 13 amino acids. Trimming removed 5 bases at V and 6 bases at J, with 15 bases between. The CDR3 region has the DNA TGCGCCAGCAGACTTATTCAGGGGTTCGAGCAGTACTTC. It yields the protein CASRLIQGFEQYF.

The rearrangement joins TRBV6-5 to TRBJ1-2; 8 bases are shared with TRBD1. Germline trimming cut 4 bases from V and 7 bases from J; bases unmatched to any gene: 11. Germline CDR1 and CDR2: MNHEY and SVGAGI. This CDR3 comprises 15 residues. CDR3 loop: CASSSPLGQGGGYTF. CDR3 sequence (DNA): TGTGCCAGCAGTTCGCCCCTAGGACAGGGTGGTGGCTACACCTTC.

CDR3: CASSLLDRGHAEAFF. The CDR3 nucleotides are TGTGCCAGCAGTTTATTGGACAGGGGGCACGCTGAAGCTTTCTTT. The rearrangement links TRBV28 to TRBJ1-1; 11 bases align to TRBD1. Germline CDR1 reads MDHEN; CDR2 reads SYDVKM. The CDR3 sequence is 15 residues long. V was clipped by 1 base and J by 6 bases; unmatched bases: 4.

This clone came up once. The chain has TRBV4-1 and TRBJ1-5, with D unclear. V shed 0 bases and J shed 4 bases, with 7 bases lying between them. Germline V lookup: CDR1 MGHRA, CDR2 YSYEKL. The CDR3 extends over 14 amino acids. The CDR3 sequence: CASSQDPQNQPQHF. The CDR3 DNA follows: TGCGCCAGCAGCCAAGATCCCCAAAATCAGCCCCAGCATTTT.

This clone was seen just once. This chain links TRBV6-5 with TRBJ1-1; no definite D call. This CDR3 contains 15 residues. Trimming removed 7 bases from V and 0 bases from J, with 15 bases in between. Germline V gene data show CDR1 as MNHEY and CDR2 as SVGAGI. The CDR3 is CASMRQSGVNTEAFF. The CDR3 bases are TGTGCCAGCATGAGGCAAAGCGGGGTGAACACTGAAGCTTTCTTT.

The CDR3 spells CASSLRASGGYTF. The CDR3 nucleotides read TGTGCCAGCAGTTTACGGGCCAGCGGCGGCTACACCTTC. J is TRBJ1-2 and V is TRBV12-3 or TRBV12-4; D is ambiguous. This CDR3 comprises 13 residues. Trimming took 2 bases from V and 8 from J, leaving 12 bases between them.

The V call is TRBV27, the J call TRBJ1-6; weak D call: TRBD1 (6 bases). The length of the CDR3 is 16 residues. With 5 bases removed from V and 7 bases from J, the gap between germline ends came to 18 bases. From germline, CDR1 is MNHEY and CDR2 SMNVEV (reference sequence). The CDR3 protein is CASSPLGEGGNSPLHF. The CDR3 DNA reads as TGTGCCAGCAGTCCCCTCGGGGAGGGGGGGAATTCACCCCTCCACTTT.

The CDR3 protein is CASSHWTGDSEQYF. The DNA for the CDR3 is TGTGCCAGCAGCCATTGGACGGGGGACAGCGAGCAGTACTTC. The chain links TRBV3-1 (or the pseudogene TRBV3-2) to TRBJ2-7, with a possible D match to TRBD1 (7 bases). Trimming cost V 3 bases and J 6 bases, with 15 bases left between them. The V gene's germline CDR1 is LGHDT and CDR2 YNNKEL (reference sequence). This CDR3 region has 14 residues.